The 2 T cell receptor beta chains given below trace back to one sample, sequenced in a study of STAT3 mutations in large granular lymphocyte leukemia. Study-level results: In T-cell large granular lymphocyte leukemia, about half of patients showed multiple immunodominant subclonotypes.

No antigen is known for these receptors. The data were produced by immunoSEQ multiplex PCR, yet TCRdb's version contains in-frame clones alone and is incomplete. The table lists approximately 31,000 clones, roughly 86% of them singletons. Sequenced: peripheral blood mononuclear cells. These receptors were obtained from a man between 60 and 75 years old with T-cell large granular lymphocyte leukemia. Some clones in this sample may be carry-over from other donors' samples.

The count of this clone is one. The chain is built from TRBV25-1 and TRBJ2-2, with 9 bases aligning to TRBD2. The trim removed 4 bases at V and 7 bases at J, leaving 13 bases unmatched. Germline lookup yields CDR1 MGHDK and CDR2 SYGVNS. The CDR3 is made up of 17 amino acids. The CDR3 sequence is CASSVAGGRARDGELFF. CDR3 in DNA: TGTGCCAGCAGTGTCGCCGGCGGGAGGGCCCGGGACGGGGAGCTGTTTTTT.

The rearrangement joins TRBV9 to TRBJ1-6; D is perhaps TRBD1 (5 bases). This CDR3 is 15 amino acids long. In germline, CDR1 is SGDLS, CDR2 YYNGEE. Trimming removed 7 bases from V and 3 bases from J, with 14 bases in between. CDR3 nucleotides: TGTGCCAGCCGATCACAGGACGTCTATAATTCACCCCTCCACTTT. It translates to CASRSQDVYNSPLHF. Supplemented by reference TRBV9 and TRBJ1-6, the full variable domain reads DSGVTQTPKHLITATGQRVTLRCSPRSGDLSVYWYQQSLDQGLQFLIQYYNGEERAKGNILERFSAQQFPDLHSELNLSSLELGDSALYFCASRSQDVYNSPLHFGNGTRLTVT.